The next 27 T cell receptor beta chains were all read from a single sample in a study of CD8 T cells in ankylosing spondylitis. TCRdb itself ran the 5' RACE reads through MiXCR, one entry per CDR3 protein. The sample contains under 400,000 distinct CDR3 sequences, roughly 10% of which appear only once. The sample consisted of blood, either unsorted or a sorted T cell fraction (not recorded which). Receptor source: a female donor with ankylosing spondylitis or in good health (not recorded which).

J is TRBJ2-7 and V is TRBV20-1; perhaps TRBD1 as D (6 bases). V was trimmed by 5 bases and J by 1 base, leaving 15 bases between them. The CDR3 sequence is 14 residues long. The germline V gene has CDR1 DFQATT and CDR2 SNEGSKA (reference sequence). Here the CDR3 reads CSAGGPGSSYEQYF. In DNA form, the CDR3 reads TGCAGTGCTGGGGGCCCAGGGTCGTCCTACGAGCAGTACTTC.

The sample holds many counts of this clonotype. V usage is TRBV7-8 and J usage is TRBJ2-5; no clear D. The CDR3 is 16 amino acids. With 4 bases removed from V and 0 bases from J, the gap between germline ends came to 15 bases. CDR1 SGHVS and CDR2 FQNEAQ come from the germline V gene. The DNA for the CDR3 is TGTGCCAGCAGCTCCACCTCTCGGGTCGACCAAGAGACCCAGTACTTC. It encodes CASSSTSRVDQETQYF.

This clonotype was found many times. The V and J genes are TRBV5-1 and TRBJ2-1, with no clear D. CDR1 SGHRS and CDR2 YFSETQ come from the germline V gene. Trimming left V 4 bases short and J 9 bases short, with 11 bases between. This CDR3 spans 12 amino acids. The CDR3 coding sequence is TGCGCCAGCAGCCTGACACAGCGTGAGCAGTTCTTC. This gives the protein CASSLTQREQFF.

This clonotype was recorded at least ten times. This chain uses TRBV12-3 or TRBV12-4 with TRBJ2-1, with 7 bases fitting TRBD1. The CDR3 extends over 16 amino acids. V shed 4 bases, J shed 7 bases, and the junction held 13 bases outside the gene matches. The CDR3 sequence is CASSSLTGLGENEQFF. For the CDR3, the DNA is TGTGCCAGCAGTTCTCTGACAGGGTTGGGGGAAAATGAGCAGTTCTTC.

This chain joins TRBV10-3 and TRBJ2-3, with 9 bases aligning to TRBD2. The CDR3 is 16 amino acids. Germline assignment: CDR1 ENHRY and CDR2 SYGVKD. Losses at the gene ends were 2 bases for V and 2 bases for J; bases not matched to a gene: 5. This CDR3 is CAISELLAGPTDTQYF. CDR3 bases: TGTGCCATCAGTGAGCTCCTAGCGGGGCCCACAGATACGCAGTATTTT.

The sample holds many counts of this clonotype. The chain couples TRBV12-3 or TRBV12-4 to TRBJ1-1; D not resolved. The CDR3 is 14 amino acids. The ends were cut back, 6 bases at V and 3 bases at J, with 14 bases in the middle. The CDR3 DNA follows: TGTGCCAGCAGAACCCTCAGTGTGGACACTGAAGCTTTCTTT. Translated, it gives CASRTLSVDTEAFF.

This clonotype showed up many times. The gene calls are TRBV5-1 and TRBJ1-1, with 9 bases fitting TRBD1. V lost 3 bases to trimming and J lost 0 bases; unmatched junction nucleotides: 3. The CDR3 covers 15 residues. The germline gives CDR1 SGHRS, CDR2 YFSETQ. This CDR3 reads CASSSGQGMNTEAFF. CDR3 bases: TGCGCCAGCAGCTCAGGACAGGGGATGAACACTGAAGCTTTCTTT.

The rearrangement joins TRBV20-1 to TRBJ2-7; 9 nucleotides align to TRBD2. The CDR3 contains 13 residues. Germline CDR1 is DFQATT and CDR2 is SNEGSKA (reference sequence). V dropped 6 bases and J dropped 3; count of bases not matched to a gene: 6. CDR3 coding DNA: TGCAGTGCCGGACTAGCGCTTTACTACGAGCAGTACTTC. This encodes CSAGLALYYEQYF.

This clonotype was seen ten or more times. The chain has TRBV7-9 and TRBJ2-3, with 8 bases that match TRBD2. With V trimmed by 0 bases and J by 0 bases, 2 bases remained unmatched. The CDR3 contains 16 residues. CDR1 and CDR2 from the germline V gene are SEHNR and FQNEAQ (reference sequence). The CDR3 region has the DNA TGTGCCAGCAGCTTAGCGGGACTAGATAGCACAGATACGCAGTATTTT. Translating gives CASSLAGLDSTDTQYF.

Many counts were recorded for this clonotype. This chain connects TRBV7-2 to TRBJ2-4; D not certain. V shed 1 base and J shed 5 bases, with 12 bases lying between them. The CDR3 length is 15 residues. From germline, CDR1 is SGHTA and CDR2 FQGNSA. Here the CDR3 DNA reads TGTGCCAGCAGCTTAGGGCCGGCGGTCCAAAACATTCAGTACTTC. It yields the protein CASSLGPAVQNIQYF. The full variable domain, in which reference TRBV7-2 and TRBJ2-4 provide the parts outside the CDR3, is GAGVSQSPSNKVTEKGKDVELRCDPISGHTALYWYRQSLGQGLEFLIYFQGNSAPDKSGLPSDRFSAERTGGSVSTLTIQRTQQEDSAVYLCASSLGPAVQNIQYFGAGTRLSVL.

This clonotype was recorded at least ten times. V usage is TRBV6-5 and J usage is TRBJ1-4; D is ambiguous. With 5 bases removed from V and 8 bases from J, the gap between germline ends came to 9 bases. The CDR3 covers 12 residues. Germline CDR1 and CDR2: MNHEY and SVGAGI. The CDR3 coding sequence is TGTGCCAGCAGTGCTACGGGGGAAAAACTGTTTTTT. Its protein is CASSATGEKLFF.

This clonotype was found a few times. The gene calls are TRBV20-1 and TRBJ1-2; TRBD1 might be the D (6 bases). The ends were cut back, 4 bases at V and 7 bases at J, with 22 bases in the middle. The CDR3 length is 15 residues. The germline V gene has CDR1 DFQATT and CDR2 SNEGSKA (reference sequence). CDR3 nucleotide sequence: TGCAGTGCTACGCTCCCCGGCAGGGGTCTCGGTGGCTACACCTTC. Encoded protein: CSATLPGRGLGGYTF.

This clonotype occurred many times. V gene TRBV5-1 combines with J gene TRBJ2-3; 9 bases align to TRBD2. Germline CDR1 reads SGHRS; CDR2 reads YFSETQ. This CDR3 contains 14 residues. V lost 5 bases and J lost 3; bases outside the gene matches: 4. CDR3 in amino acids: CASRLAGSTDTQYF. Written as DNA, the CDR3 is TGCGCCAGCAGACTAGCGGGTTCGACAGATACGCAGTATTTT. Complete variable domain (other parts from reference TRBV5-1 and TRBJ2-3): KAGVTQTPRYLIKTRGQQVTLSCSPISGHRSVSWYQQTPGQGLQFLFEYFSETQRNKGNFPGRFSGRQFSNSRSEMNVSTLELGDSALYLCASRLAGSTDTQYFGPGTRLTVL.

This clonotype was seen at least ten times. The rearrangement links TRBV29-1 to TRBJ2-5; D uncertain. CDR3 length: 14 residues. Germline CDR1 is SQVTM and CDR2 is ANQGSEA. V was pared by 0 bases and J by 9 bases, with 17 bases between. CDR3 region: CSVEDWATQVAQYF. The CDR3 nucleotides read TGCAGCGTTGAAGATTGGGCTACCCAGGTGGCCCAGTACTTC. The full variable domain, with the rest looked up from reference TRBV29-1 and TRBJ2-5, is SAVISQKPSRDICQRGTSLTIQCQVDSQVTMMFWYRQQPGQSLTLIATANQGSEATYESGFVIDKFPISRPNLTFSTLTVSNMSPEDSSIYLCSVEDWATQVAQYFGPGTRLLVL.

This clonotype was seen ten or more times. J is TRBJ1-2 and V is TRBV7-8, with D perhaps TRBD1 (6 bases). Between the trimmed V and J ends, which lost 3 bases and 6 bases, there was a span of 26 bases. Germline-derived CDR1 and CDR2 are SGHVS and FQNEAQ. CDR3 length: 18 residues. CDR3 bases: TGTGCCAGCAGCTTTGTCGGCAGACAGGCATCCCAATCCGATGGCTACACCTTC. It encodes CASSFVGRQASQSDGYTF.

This clonotype was counted ten times or more. The V and J genes are TRBV5-1 and TRBJ2-2; no definite D call. This CDR3 is 15 amino acids long. The V end was cut by 1 base, the J end by 4 bases, with 11 bases between. CDR1 is SGHRS and CDR2 is YFSETQ in the germline V gene. The CDR3 sequence: CASSLYGIGTGELFF. For the CDR3, the DNA is TGCGCCAGCAGCTTGTATGGGATTGGCACCGGGGAGCTGTTTTTT.

The V call is TRBV5-1, the J call TRBJ2-3, with D possibly being TRBD1 (6 bases). V shed 5 bases and J shed 0 bases, with 13 bases lying between them. There are 15 residues in the CDR3. Germline assignment: CDR1 SGHRS and CDR2 YFSETQ. Here the CDR3 DNA reads TGCGCCAGCAGACCCGCGACAGGAAGCACAGATACGCAGTATTTT. This encodes CASRPATGSTDTQYF.

There are many counts of this clonotype. The gene calls are TRBV5-1 and TRBJ2-2; no definite D call. Germline loops: CDR1 SGHRS, CDR2 YFSETQ. V lost 4 bases, J lost 0 bases, and 13 bases lay in between. This CDR3 is 16 amino acids long. The CDR3 region has the DNA TGCGCCAGCAGCGTCTACCGTGGTGCGAACACCGGGGAGCTGTTTTTT. Residues: CASSVYRGANTGELFF.

The chain recombines TRBV20-1 with TRBJ1-3; unclear D gene. This CDR3 is 15 amino acids long. The germline V and J ends were trimmed by 0 bases and 0 bases, with 9 bases remaining between them. Per the germline V gene, CDR1 is DFQATT and CDR2 is SNEGSKA (reference sequence). The CDR3 sequence: CSARDVRSSGNTIYF. CDR3 nucleotides: TGCAGTGCTAGAGACGTCCGTAGCTCTGGAAACACCATATATTTT.

The J gene is TRBJ2-5, the V gene TRBV5-1; 7 bases align to TRBD1. The CDR3 length is 14 residues. The J segment lost 4 bases and the V segment lost 4 bases, leaving 7 bases of the junction unmatched. Germline CDR1 and CDR2: SGHRS and YFSETQ. The CDR3 DNA reads as TGCGCCAGCAGCCTGTGGGGACAGAGAGAGACCCAGTACTTC. Protein product: CASSLWGQRETQYF.

This clonotype has ten or more counts. This chain joins TRBV12-3 or TRBV12-4 and TRBJ2-3; tentative D call: TRBD2 (6 bases). Trimming removed 6 bases at V and 1 base at J, with 14 bases between. This CDR3 is built from 15 residues. As DNA, the CDR3 is TGTGCCAGCAGCCTGCGGGGCGGCGGCACAGATACGCAGTATTTT. This codes for CASSLRGGGTDTQYF.

In this sample, this clonotype turned up many times. V and J are TRBV10-3 and TRBJ1-1; a possible D gene is TRBD1 (6 bases). Germline V gene data show CDR1 as ENHRY and CDR2 as SYGVKD. This CDR3 comprises 13 residues. Trimming shortened V by 6 bases and J by 4 bases, and 12 bases separated the two germline ends. The CDR3 region has the DNA TGTGCCATCAGGGGGGGGCTTGGCACTGAAGCTTTCTTT. Translation: CAIRGGLGTEAFF.

This clonotype was counted many times. The chain carries TRBV15 and TRBJ1-3; D is unresolved. Germline values: CDR1 LNHNV, CDR2 YYDKDF (reference sequence). The CDR3 totals 15 residues. Trimming shortened V by 0 bases and J by 0 bases, and 6 bases separated the two germline ends. CDR3 protein: CATSREQYSGNTIYF. The CDR3 bases are TGTGCCACCAGCAGAGAACAGTACTCTGGAAACACCATATATTTT.

The gene calls are TRBV7-6 and TRBJ2-7; 8 bases are a match to TRBD1. Germline trimming cut 5 bases from V and 5 bases from J; bases unmatched to any gene: 5. This CDR3 is built from 13 residues. Germline V gives CDR1 SGHVS, CDR2 FNYEAQ. The CDR3 reads CASSPDRGHEQYF. The CDR3 DNA reads as TGTGCCAGCAGCCCCGACAGGGGTCACGAGCAGTACTTC.

In this sample, this clonotype turned up many times. V usage is TRBV20-1 and J usage is TRBJ1-2; D might be TRBD1 (6 bases). There are 15 residues in the CDR3. The V end lost 1 base, the J end lost 2 bases, and 14 bases lay between the germline ends. Germline V gives CDR1 DFQATT, CDR2 SNEGSKA (reference sequence). CDR3 amino acids: CSARVWQGLNYGYTF. CDR3 in DNA: TGCAGTGCTAGAGTGTGGCAGGGGCTCAACTATGGCTACACCTTC.

This clonotype was detected many times. In nucleotides, the CDR3 is TGTGCCAGCAGTTTTTGGGGTGGAGGAAACACCATATATTTT. Its translation: CASSFWGGGNTIYF. The chain recombines TRBV12-3 or TRBV12-4 with TRBJ1-3; D gene ambiguous. The CDR3 extends over 14 amino acids. V gave up 3 bases and J gave up 4 bases, with 10 bases separating them.

This clonotype was counted many times. The chain recombines TRBV12-3 or TRBV12-4 with TRBJ2-2; D may correspond to TRBD1 or TRBD2 (5 bases each). The CDR3 contains 16 residues. The V end lost 6 bases, the J end lost 9 bases, and 23 bases lay between the germline ends. This chain's CDR3 is CASRLTGTSRGRELFF. CDR3 coding DNA: TGTGCCAGCAGACTAACCGGGACCTCCAGAGGCCGGGAGCTGTTTTTT.